One and the same sample provided the 16 T cell receptor beta chains below, sequenced in a study of shared clonotypes between healthy human individuals. Clones were read by immunoSEQ multiplex PCR, and TCRdb kept only the in-frame ones, dropping some. The sample comprises approximately 530,000 clones, less than 96% of which are singletons, and roughly 0.06% rests with the top ten. The sequencing sample was made of naive CD4+ T cells sorted from blood. Specified subset: CD45RA+ positively selected. Receptor source: a young woman in good health.

The chain is built from TRBV2 and TRBJ1-5; no clear D. There are 12 residues in the CDR3. The V gene's germline CDR1 is SNHLY and CDR2 FYNNEI. With 6 bases removed from V and 6 bases from J, the gap between germline ends came to 9 bases. The CDR3 sequence: CASREGGQPQHF. The CDR3 nucleotides are TGTGCCAGCAGGGAGGGAGGTCAGCCCCAGCATTTT.

This chain uses TRBV28 with TRBJ2-1, with 8 bases lining up with TRBD2. V lost 2 bases to trimming and J lost 3 bases; unmatched junction nucleotides: 3. There are 15 residues in the CDR3. Germline V lookup: CDR1 MDHEN, CDR2 SYDVKM. CDR3 nucleotides: TGTGCCAGCAGTTTACCCACTAGCGGCTACAATGAGCAGTTCTTC. This gives the protein CASSLPTSGYNEQFF.

This chain joins TRBV5-3 and TRBJ2-7; the match to TRBD2 covers 14 bases. TRBV5-3 has ORF status, its function being uncertain. The CDR3 extends over 15 amino acids. Trimming removed 4 bases from V and 4 bases from J; junction bases left unmatched: 4. CDR3 nucleotide sequence: TGTGCCAGAAGCACGGGACTAGCGGGAGCGTACGAGCAGTACTTC. It translates to CARSTGLAGAYEQYF.

The chain links TRBV19 to TRBJ1-5; 8 nucleotides agree with TRBD1. The J segment lost 6 bases and the V segment lost 11 bases, leaving 12 bases of the junction unmatched. Germline assignment: CDR1 LNHDA and CDR2 SQIVND (reference sequence). The CDR3 covers 14 residues. In DNA form, the CDR3 reads TGTGCCGCACGGGGGCAGGGGGCGAGTCAGCCCCAGCATTTT. Translation gives CAARGQGASQPQHF.

The chain combines TRBV28 with TRBJ2-2; D uncertain. This CDR3 comprises 14 residues. Germline V gene lookup returns CDR1 MDHEN and CDR2 SYDVKM. V lost 6 bases, J lost 0 bases, and 8 bases lay in between. As DNA, the CDR3 is TGTGCCAGCAGCGGCGGCGCGAACACCGGGGAGCTGTTTTTT. Amino acid sequence: CASSGGANTGELFF.

This clone was counted a few times. The chain combines TRBV10-3 with TRBJ1-2; D is undetermined. Germline CDR1 is ENHRY and CDR2 is SYGVKD. The V and J ends lost 7 bases and 3 bases respectively, with 9 bases between them. The length of the CDR3 is 12 residues. The CDR3 DNA follows: TGTGCCATCAAGCGGGGTGACTATGGCTACACCTTC. Protein product: CAIKRGDYGYTF.

This chain joins TRBV7-8 and TRBJ2-1, with TRBD2 matching 12 bases. The CDR3 length is 15 residues. CDR1 and CDR2 from the germline V gene are SGHVS and FQNEAQ. With V trimmed by 5 bases and J by 4 bases, 3 bases remained unmatched. The CDR3 reads CASSPLAGGYNEQFF. The CDR3 nucleotides read TGTGCCAGCAGCCCACTAGCGGGAGGTTACAATGAGCAGTTCTTC.

The CDR3 reads CASSLGDRNSYNEQFF. CDR3 sequence (DNA): TGTGCCAGCAGCTTAGGGGACAGGAACTCCTACAATGAGCAGTTCTTC. The chain recombines TRBV7-9 with TRBJ2-1; 8 positions agree with TRBD1. With 1 base clipped from V and 0 bases from J, the junction kept 2 bases outside the gene matches. Germline V gives CDR1 SEHNR, CDR2 FQNEAQ (reference sequence). CDR3 length equals 16 residues.

The chain uses TRBV5-1 and TRBJ2-1; D perhaps matches TRBD1 (5 bases). The CDR3 is 14 amino acids. Germline CDR1 SGHRS, CDR2 YFSETQ. V gave up 3 bases and J gave up 6 bases, with 13 bases separating them. CDR3: CASSSMQGPNEQFF. The CDR3 nucleotides are TGCGCCAGCAGCTCGATGCAGGGCCCCAATGAGCAGTTCTTC.

The rearrangement links TRBV30 to TRBJ2-1; 8 bases match TRBD2. This CDR3 is 13 amino acids long. J lost 8 bases, V lost 2 bases, and 5 bases had no gene match. The V gene's germline CDR1 is GTSNPN and CDR2 SVGIG (reference sequence). The CDR3 reads CAWSSGSTHEQFF. The CDR3 region has the DNA TGTGCCTGGAGTAGCGGGAGTACCCATGAGCAGTTCTTC.

The chain combines TRBV7-6 with TRBJ2-7; possible D gene TRBD2, 5 bases. Between the trimmed V and J ends, which lost 5 bases and 3 bases, there was a span of 11 bases. The CDR3 is made up of 13 amino acids. The germline gives CDR1 SGHVS, CDR2 FNYEAQ. This CDR3 reads CASSPTGIYEQYF. The CDR3 DNA sequence: TGTGCCAGCAGCCCTACGGGGATCTACGAGCAGTACTTC.

This clone occurred a few times. The V gene is TRBV6-4, the J gene TRBJ1-1; D uncertain. Germline-derived CDR1 and CDR2 are MRHNA and SNTAGT. The V and J ends lost 3 bases and 8 bases respectively, with 13 bases between them. The CDR3 runs 13 residues. CDR3 bases: TGTGCCAGCAGTGAAACAGACCGGGCGGAAGCTTTCTTT. The encoded protein is CASSETDRAEAFF.

The chain couples TRBV7-2 to TRBJ1-2, with D tentatively TRBD1 (6 bases). The germline V gene encodes CDR1 SGHTA and CDR2 FQGNSA. CDR3 length: 15 residues. Trimming left V 2 bases short and J 4 bases short, with 14 bases between. CDR3 bases: TGTGCCAGCAGCTTATCCCGACAGGTGGCCTATGGCTACACCTTC. It is translated as CASSLSRQVAYGYTF.

The chain combines TRBV15 with TRBJ2-1, with D maybe TRBD2 (5 bases). CDR3 length: 13 amino acids. Trimming removed 8 bases at V and 5 bases at J, with 13 bases between. Germline CDR1 and CDR2: LNHNV and YYDKDF (reference sequence). This CDR3 is CATWSTGNNEQFF. The CDR3 DNA reads TGTGCCACCTGGAGCACGGGGAACAATGAGCAGTTCTTC.

V gene TRBV28 combines with J gene TRBJ2-3; 9 positions agree with TRBD2. Germline V gene lookup returns CDR1 MDHEN and CDR2 SYDVKM. V gave up 5 bases and J gave up 4 bases; unmatched junction bases: 10. The CDR3 has 16 residues. CDR3 DNA sequence: TGTGCCAGCAGTCCCCCGGGACTAGCTGCATCAGATACGCAGTATTTT. Its translation: CASSPPGLAASDTQYF.

The J gene is TRBJ2-1, the V gene TRBV9; perhaps TRBD2 as D (5 bases). The length of the CDR3 is 15 residues. Trimming removed 3 bases from V and 10 bases from J, with 20 bases in between. Germline V lookup: CDR1 SGDLS, CDR2 YYNGEE. DNA for the CDR3: TGTGCCAGCAGCGCCAGCGGCCTATCGCTTGGGGAGCAGTTCTTC. Protein product: CASSASGLSLGEQFF. Variable domain in full (rest from reference TRBV9 and TRBJ2-1): DSGVTQTPKHLITATGQRVTLRCSPRSGDLSVYWYQQSLDQGLQFLIQYYNGEERAKGNILERFSAQQFPDLHSELNLSSLELGDSALYFCASSASGLSLGEQFFGPGTRLTVL.